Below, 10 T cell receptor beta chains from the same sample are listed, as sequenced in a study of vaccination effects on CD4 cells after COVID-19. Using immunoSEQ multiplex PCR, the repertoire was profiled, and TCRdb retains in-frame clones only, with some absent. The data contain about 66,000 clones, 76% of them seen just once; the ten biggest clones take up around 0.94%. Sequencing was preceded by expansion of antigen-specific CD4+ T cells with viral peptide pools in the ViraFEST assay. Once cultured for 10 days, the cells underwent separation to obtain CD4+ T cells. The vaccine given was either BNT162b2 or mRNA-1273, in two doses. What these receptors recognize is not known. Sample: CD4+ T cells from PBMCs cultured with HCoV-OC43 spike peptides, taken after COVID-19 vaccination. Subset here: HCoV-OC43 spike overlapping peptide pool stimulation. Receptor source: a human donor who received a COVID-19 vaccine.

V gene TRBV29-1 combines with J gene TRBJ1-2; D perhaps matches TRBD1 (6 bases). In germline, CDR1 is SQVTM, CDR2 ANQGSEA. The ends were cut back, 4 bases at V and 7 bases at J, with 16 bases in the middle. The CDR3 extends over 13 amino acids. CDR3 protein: CSVVLGGRGGYTF. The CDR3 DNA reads TGCAGCGTTGTCCTGGGGGGGCGCGGTGGCTACACCTTC.

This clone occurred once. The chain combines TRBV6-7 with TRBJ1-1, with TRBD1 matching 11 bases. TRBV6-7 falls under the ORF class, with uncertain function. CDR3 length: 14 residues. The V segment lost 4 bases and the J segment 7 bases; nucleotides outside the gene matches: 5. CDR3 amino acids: CASSFGDRGDEAFF. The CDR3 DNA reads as TGTGCCAGCAGTTTTGGGGACAGGGGGGATGAAGCTTTCTTT.

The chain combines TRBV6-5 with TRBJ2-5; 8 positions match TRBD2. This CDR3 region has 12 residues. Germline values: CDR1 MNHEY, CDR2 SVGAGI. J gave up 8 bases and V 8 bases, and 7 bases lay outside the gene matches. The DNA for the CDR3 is TGTGCCAGCCGGGGGGGAGTCCCTACCCAGTACTTC. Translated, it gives CASRGGVPTQYF.

This CDR3 reads CAWRTKTGINNSPLHF. CDR3 nucleotides: TGTGCCTGGAGGACCAAAACAGGGATTAATAATTCACCCCTCCACTTT. The V and J genes are TRBV30 and TRBJ1-6; D possibly corresponds to TRBD1 (6 bases). V lost 3 bases, J lost 5 bases, and 17 bases lay in between. This CDR3 has 16 amino acids. From germline, CDR1 is GTSNPN and CDR2 SVGIG (reference sequence).

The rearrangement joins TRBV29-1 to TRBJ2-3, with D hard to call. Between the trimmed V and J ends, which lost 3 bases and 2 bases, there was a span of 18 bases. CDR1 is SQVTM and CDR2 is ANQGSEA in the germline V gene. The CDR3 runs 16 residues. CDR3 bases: TGCAGCGTTGAGGGTTTGAACAGTCGATCCACAGATACGCAGTATTTT. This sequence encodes CSVEGLNSRSTDTQYF.

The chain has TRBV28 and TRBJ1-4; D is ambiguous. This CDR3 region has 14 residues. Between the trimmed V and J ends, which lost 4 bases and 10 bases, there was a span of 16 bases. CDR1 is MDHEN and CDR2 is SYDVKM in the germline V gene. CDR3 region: CASSSDPGIGKLFF. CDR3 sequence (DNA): TGTGCCAGCAGTTCCGACCCGGGGATAGGAAAACTGTTTTTT.

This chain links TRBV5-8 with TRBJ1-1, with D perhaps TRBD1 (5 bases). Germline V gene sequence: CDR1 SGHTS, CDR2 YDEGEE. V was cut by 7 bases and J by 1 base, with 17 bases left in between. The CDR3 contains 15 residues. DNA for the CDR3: TGTGCCAGCCCGGGGCCGCCGGGGGGGAACACTGAAGCTTTCTTT. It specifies CASPGPPGGNTEAFF.

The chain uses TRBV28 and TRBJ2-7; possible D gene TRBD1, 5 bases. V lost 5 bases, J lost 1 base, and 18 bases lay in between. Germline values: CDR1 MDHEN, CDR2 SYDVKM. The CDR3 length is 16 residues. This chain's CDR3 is CASSPSGLLSSYEQYV. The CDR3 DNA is TGTGCCAGCAGTCCCTCAGGGTTGCTATCATCCTACGAGCAGTACGTC.

DNA of the CDR3: TGTGCCAGCAGTTTTACTAGCGGGGGGGCCGGCACAGATACGCAGTATTTT. This encodes CASSFTSGGAGTDTQYF. The chain combines TRBV7-3 with TRBJ2-3; 13 bases map to TRBD2. The CDR3 runs 17 residues. The germline V gene encodes CDR1 SGHTA and CDR2 FQGTGA. Losses at the gene ends were 6 bases for V and 1 base for J; bases not matched to a gene: 7.

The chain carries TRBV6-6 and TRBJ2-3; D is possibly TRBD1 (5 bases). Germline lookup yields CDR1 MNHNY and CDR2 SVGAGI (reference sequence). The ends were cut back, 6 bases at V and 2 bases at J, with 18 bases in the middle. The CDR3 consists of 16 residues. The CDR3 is CASRLTSGSDTDTQYF. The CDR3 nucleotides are TGTGCCAGCAGGTTGACTTCAGGGTCCGACACAGATACGCAGTATTTT.